What follows are 27 T cell receptor beta chains derived from one specimen sequenced in a study of CD8+CD57+ T cells in acquired aplastic anemia. Template material for TCR beta VDJ and CDR3 profiling consisted of genomic DNA. TCRdb reanalysed the reads using MiXCR and keeps one entry per CDR3 protein. The data contain more than 250,000 distinct CDR3 sequences, approximately 86% of them seen just once; the ten biggest clones take up approximately 42%. It was patients with CD8+CD57+ cell expansion by flow cytometry who were chosen for sequencing. Source material: sorted CD4+, CD8+, or CD8+CD57+ T cells (not recorded which) from PBMCs. All receptors come from a human donor with aplastic anemia.

Notes on this clonotype: The junction departs from the called germline gene at one end, perhaps through a read error. This chain joins TRBV7-2 and TRBJ2-7; TRBD1 might be the D (5 bases). Per germline, CDR1 SGHTA and CDR2 FQGNSA. The CDR3 is 14 residues long. The DNA of the CDR3 is TGTGCCAGCAGCGGGGCAGTAGCACACCCTAAGCATTTTTTT. It encodes CASSGAVAHPKHFF.

As regards this clonotype: This CDR3 is missing its conserved last phenylalanine or tryptophan, likely due to a read error. The genes are TRBV7-3 and TRBJ2-1, with 11 positions matching TRBD2. CDR1 and CDR2 from the germline V gene are SGHTA and FQGTGA. This CDR3 region has 14 residues. CDR3 sequence: CAGSLAGGSSEQFL. Written as DNA, the CDR3 is TGTGCCGGCAGTCTAGCGGGGGGATCTTCTGAGCAGTTCCTC.

The chain links TRBV7-9 to TRBJ2-7; D perhaps matches TRBD2 (6 bases). The V gene's germline CDR1 is SEHNR and CDR2 FQNEAQ (reference sequence). CDR3 length: 18 amino acids. V shed 0 bases and J shed 3 bases, with 21 bases lying between them. This chain's CDR3 is CASSLAGGDAANVYEQYV. The CDR3 DNA sequence: TGTGCCAGCAGCTTAGCGGGAGGCGACGCAGCCAACGTCTACGAGCAGTACGTC.

A remark on this clonotype: The junction differs from germline at one of its ends, possibly a read error. The J gene is TRBJ1-5, the V gene TRBV25-1; maybe TRBD1 (5 bases). The CDR3 is 13 residues long. Germline-derived CDR1 and CDR2 are MGHDK and SYGVNS. CDR3 sequence: CASSEFGTDPQHF. The DNA for the CDR3 is TGTGCCAGCAGTGAATTTGGGACTGACCCCCAGCATTTC.

This clonotype was counted between two and nine times. The rearrangement uses TRBV9 and TRBJ1-2, with TRBD1 matching over 7 bases. Germline trimming cut 0 bases from V and 2 bases from J; bases unmatched to any gene: 4. CDR3 length equals 15 residues. Germline V CDR1 and CDR2: SGDLS, YYNGEE. The CDR3 loop is CASSVGQGSNYGYTF. CDR3 coding DNA: TGTGCCAGCAGCGTAGGACAGGGCTCAAACTATGGCTACACCTTC.

This clonotype was found a few times. The V call is TRBV11-1, the J call TRBJ2-1; D is perhaps TRBD1 (5 bases). Trimming shortened V by 5 bases and J by 8 bases, and 13 bases separated the two germline ends. This CDR3 is built from 13 residues. CDR1 SGHAT and CDR2 FQDESV come from the germline V gene (reference sequence). For the CDR3, the DNA is TGTGCCAGCAGCGATGCAGGGATCCATGAGCAGTTCTTC. Its protein is CASSDAGIHEQFF.

V is TRBV24-1 and J is TRBJ2-2; the D call may be TRBD1 or TRBD2 (6 bases each). The germline V gene has CDR1 KGHDR and CDR2 SFDVKD. V lost 9 bases, J lost 12 bases, and 19 bases lay in between. The CDR3 covers 13 residues. The CDR3 region has the DNA TGTGCCACCTTGGCCGGGGGCACCGGTAAGCTGTTTTTT. Protein sequence: CATLAGGTGKLFF.

On this clonotype: The CDR3 ends on some other residue instead of the conserved phenylalanine or tryptophan, so this is likely a read error. The DNA is left out, because the CDR3 cannot be placed on it with certainty; the CDR3 is given as TCRdb lists it. The chain carries TRBV19 and TRBJ1-6. The CDR3 is 16 residues long, ends included. CDR1 LNHDA and CDR2 SQIVND come from the germline V gene (reference sequence). CDR3: CASSFTSTMSSSSLQV.

With respect to this clonotype: At one end the junction does not follow the germline gene, possibly because of a read error. The V gene is TRBV29-1, the J gene TRBJ2-1; D is perhaps TRBD1 (6 bases). CDR3 size: 11 residues. Germline V gene data show CDR1 as SQVTM and CDR2 as ANQGSEA. In DNA form, the CDR3 reads TGCAGCGTTACCCGGGACAATGAGCAGTTCTTT. Translated, it gives CSVTRDNEQFF.

As concerns this clonotype: One junction end does not reproduce the germline sequence, and a read error may be involved. The V call is TRBV7-9, the J call TRBJ2-3; a weak D match, TRBD2 (5 bases). Germline CDR1 SEHNR, CDR2 FQNEAQ (reference sequence). The CDR3 is 14 residues long. The CDR3 DNA reads as TGTGCCAGCAGCTTTGCAAGAAGCGGCGATAGCGAGGATTTT. As protein: CASSFARSGDSEDF.

The chain recombines TRBV7-9 with TRBJ1-6; D unclear. Per germline, CDR1 SEHNR and CDR2 FQNEAQ (reference sequence). The V gene lost 3 bases and the J gene lost 15 bases, with 24 bases spanning the gap. The CDR3 length is 16 residues. CDR3 sequence: CASSLRSDDNNGYLHF. The CDR3 DNA is TGTGCCAGCAGCTTGCGCTCGGACGATAACAATGGCTACCTCCACTTT.

The rearrangement joins TRBV15 to TRBJ2-5, with unresolved D. Trimming removed 5 bases at V and 2 bases at J, with 12 bases between. CDR3 length equals 14 residues. Per germline, CDR1 LNHNV and CDR2 YYDKDF (reference sequence). The DNA of the CDR3 is TGTGCCACCAGCGGCCCGGGTCAGCAAGAGACCCAGTACTTC. Protein sequence: CATSGPGQQETQYF.

This clonotype has just a few counts. The chain employs TRBV9 and TRBJ2-3, with D possibly TRBD2 on 5 matching bases. CDR3 length equals 14 residues. The V end was cut by 0 bases, the J end by 15 bases, with 20 bases between. From germline, CDR1 is SGDLS and CDR2 YYNGEE. The CDR3 nucleotides read TGTGCCAGCAGCGTAGGAGGGCGCACTGAAGCTTTCTATTTT. Its protein product is CASSVGGRTEAFYF.

The chain carries TRBV12-3 or TRBV12-4 and TRBJ1-4, with D unresolved. Trimming shortened V by 6 bases and J by 8 bases, and 10 bases separated the two germline ends. The CDR3 sequence is 12 residues long. CDR3 amino acids: CASRRVREKLFF. CDR3 DNA: TGTGCCAGCAGGAGGGTCCGGGAAAAACTGTTTTTT.

The genes are TRBV5-4 and TRBJ1-1, with unresolved D. The germline V gene has CDR1 SGHNT and CDR2 YYREEE (reference sequence). The CDR3 length is 12 residues. V lost 2 bases, J lost 6 bases, and 8 bases lay in between. CDR3: CASSLASAEAFF. The CDR3 DNA sequence: TGTGCCAGCAGCTTAGCTAGCGCTGAAGCTTTCTTT.

The DNA of the CDR3 is TGTGCCAGCAGCCGGACGGGGAATGAGCAGATCTACGGGCAGTTCTTC. It translates to CASSRTGNEQIYGQFF. The chain couples TRBV7-9 to TRBJ2-1; TRBD2 is a possible D gene (5 bases). Germline V CDR1 and CDR2: SEHNR, FQNEAQ (reference sequence). The CDR3 totals 16 residues. The germline V and J ends were trimmed by 5 bases and 12 bases, with 26 bases remaining between them.

This clonotype is a singleton in its sample. Because the CDR3 is missing its conserved closing phenylalanine or tryptophan, this is likely a read error. Because the CDR3's place on the DNA is in doubt, the DNA is left out and the CDR3 is given as listed by TCRdb. The genes are TRBV29-1 and TRBJ1-1. Germline V lookup: CDR1 SQVTM, CDR2 ANQGSEA. Counting both end residues, the CDR3 totals 9 amino acids. The CDR3 spells CTFLPKAYA.

As to this clonotype: Since the CDR3 does not end with the conserved phenylalanine or tryptophan, this likely comes from a read error. The limits of the CDR3 on the DNA are not certain, so only TCRdb's listed CDR3 is given. The chain has TRBV7-8 and TRBJ2-3; the D segment call TRBD1 is taken from the table without a DNA check. The CDR3 has 13 amino acids, counting both end residues. The germline V gene encodes CDR1 SGHVS and CDR2 FQNEAQ. The CDR3 is CASGDGGTAKTYY.

This chain connects TRBV20-1 to TRBJ1-1; perhaps TRBD1 as D (5 bases). This CDR3 contains 12 residues. The V gene's germline CDR1 is DFQATT and CDR2 SNEGSKA (reference sequence). The CDR3 bases are TGCAGCGTTGAGGGACGGGGGAAGCGAGCTTTCTTT. Protein: CSVEGRGKRAFF.

Regarding this clonotype: Given the absence of the conserved phenylalanine or tryptophan at the CDR3 end, a read error is likely. Because the CDR3's place on the DNA is in doubt, the DNA is left out and the CDR3 is given as listed by TCRdb. CDR3 amino acids: CASSTDTHDFGPGYRL. This chain uses TRBV2 with TRBJ1-2. The germline V gene has CDR1 SNHLY and CDR2 FYNNEI. Inclusive of both ends, the CDR3 amounts to 16 amino acids.

The chain recombines TRBV5-5 with TRBJ2-3; the D gene is possibly TRBD2 (6 bases). CDR1 is SGHKS and CDR2 is YYEKEE in the germline V gene (reference sequence). Trimming removed 3 bases from V and 6 bases from J, with 14 bases in between. The CDR3 sequence is 14 residues long. CDR3: CASSSSRGPDTQYF. The CDR3, as DNA: TGTGCCAGCAGCTCCTCGCGGGGTCCCGATACGCAGTATTTT.

The chain employs TRBV9 and TRBJ1-1; D is unresolved. This CDR3 contains 15 residues. V was pared by 0 bases and J by 12 bases, with 21 bases between. Germline CDR1 reads SGDLS; CDR2 reads YYNGEE. For the CDR3, the DNA is TGTGCCAGCAGCGTAGGGCGCAGTTCAGATACGCAGTCTTTCTTT. Translated, it gives CASSVGRSSDTQSFF.

Note on this clonotype: The conserved final phenylalanine or tryptophan is absent from the CDR3, which likely points to a read error. It is unclear where the CDR3 begins or ends on the DNA, so no DNA is shown, and the CDR3 is as TCRdb lists it. The V and J genes are TRBV2 and TRBJ2-5. Per germline, CDR1 SNHLY and CDR2 FYNNEI. The CDR3 length is 11 residues, termini included. CDR3 loop: CASSCLGIQDY.

The chain uses TRBV7-9 and TRBJ2-1; TRBD1 aligns across 7 bases. The DNA end lines up better with TRBJ2-7; the J call may be wrong. The CDR3 totals 14 residues. Germline CDR1 and CDR2: SEHNR and FQNEAQ (reference sequence). CDR3 sequence: CASSSTGTPNEQYF. The CDR3 coding sequence is TGTGCCAGCAGCTCGACAGGGACCCCCAATGAGCAGTACTTC.

In regard to this clonotype: The final CDR3 position lacks the conserved phenylalanine or tryptophan, pointing to a likely read error. The DNA is left out, because the CDR3 cannot be placed on it with certainty; the CDR3 is given as TCRdb lists it. The V and J genes are TRBV7-3 and TRBJ2-3. The CDR3 length equals 13 residues, ends included. Germline V gene data show CDR1 as SGHTA and CDR2 as FQGTGA. The CDR3 reads CASADQATATEYL.

This clonotype was observed a few times. The chain recombines TRBV7-6 with TRBJ2-5; tentatively, D is TRBD1 (6 bases). With 0 bases removed from V and 7 bases from J, the gap between germline ends came to 15 bases. This CDR3 has 15 residues. CDR1 is SGHVS, CDR2 FNYEAQ, per germline. The CDR3 sequence is CASSLADGTKATQYF. Written as DNA, the CDR3 is TGTGCCAGCAGCTTAGCGGACGGGACAAAAGCGACCCAGTACTTC.

The rearrangement links TRBV11-1 to TRBJ2-5; the D gene is possibly TRBD2 (6 bases). The V gene lost 11 bases and the J gene lost 0 bases, with 16 bases spanning the gap. This CDR3 is 14 amino acids long. The germline CDR1 and CDR2 sequences are SGHAT and FQDESV (reference sequence). CDR3 loop: CACGVEAYQETQYF. CDR3 in DNA: TGTGCCTGCGGGGTAGAGGCGTACCAAGAGACCCAGTACTTC.